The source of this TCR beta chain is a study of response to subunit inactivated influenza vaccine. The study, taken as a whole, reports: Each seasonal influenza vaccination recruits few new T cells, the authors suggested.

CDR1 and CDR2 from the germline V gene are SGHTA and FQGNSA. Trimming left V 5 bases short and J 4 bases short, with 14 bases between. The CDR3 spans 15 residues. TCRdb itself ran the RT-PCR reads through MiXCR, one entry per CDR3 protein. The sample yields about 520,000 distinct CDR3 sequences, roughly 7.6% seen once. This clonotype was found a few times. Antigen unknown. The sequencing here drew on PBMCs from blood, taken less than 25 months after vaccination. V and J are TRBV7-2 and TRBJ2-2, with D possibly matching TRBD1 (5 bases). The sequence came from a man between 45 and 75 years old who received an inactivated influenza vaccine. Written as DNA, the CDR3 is TGTGCCAGCAGCCCCCAAGGGGCGTCCACCGGGGAGCTGTTTTTT. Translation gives CASSPQGASTGELFF.